Listed below are T cell receptor beta chains from one sample, sequenced in a study of cytotoxic CD8 clonotypes in ibrutinib-treated CLL. TCRdb's copy holds only in-frame clones and misses some; the assay was immunoSEQ multiplex PCR. In the table there are more than 300,000 clones, approximately 80% of which are singletons. The sample in question was PBMCs, obtained before ibrutinib treatment. The receptors stem from a human donor with chronic lymphocytic leukemia. The conserved cysteine and the conserved F or W are not part of the CDR3 here. Fields, in order: V gene, clone size, CDR3 protein. Expanded clones get a size class; other rows say once, few or many, or leave the size out.

V: TRBV29-1
size: once
CDR3: SVKVGGTEAF

V: TRBV29-1
size: once
CDR3: SVELSGTYEQY

V: TRBV27
size: -
CDR3: ASSHRRDRGLGNEQF

V: TRBV5-1
size: -
CDR3: ASSLDGTSGGETQY

V: TRBV7-3
size: few
CDR3: ASSPAGAGGIGELF

V: TRBV5-1
size: -
CDR3: ASSLARRSTDTQY

V: TRBV28
size: -
CDR3: ASSKPGTSGYHEQY

V: TRBV7-6
size: once
CDR3: ASSPTGNSYQETQY

V: TRBV18
size: -
CDR3: ASSPLGQGREQY

V: TRBV5-6
size: once
CDR3: ASSSSNYEQY

V: TRBV7-9
size: -
CDR3: ASSIRLNTEAF

V: TRBV7-3
size: few
CDR3: ASSLSVNQPQH

V: TRBV10-3
size: once
CDR3: AITSSELAPGGTQY

V: TRBV27
size: -
CDR3: ASSSAFAGNYEQY

V: TRBV4-2
size: -
CDR3: ASSRPGQEYGYT

V: TRBV10-3
size: -
CDR3: AINDLLNPEQY

V: TRBV5-1
size: few
CDR3: ASSQTRPDIGELF

V: TRBV15
size: once
CDR3: ATSRSAQETQY

V: TRBV5-6
size: -
CDR3: ASSTDRHQETQY

V: TRBV5-1
size: once
CDR3: ASHIAGANTGELF

V: TRBV4-2
size: -
CDR3: ASSRDQATGNTIY

V: TRBV27
size: -
CDR3: ASSQLPPGARATQY

V: TRBV7-8
size: -
CDR3: ASSYRVFLAGGNTGELF

V: TRBV4-3
size: -
CDR3: ASSQESSGYNEQF

V: TRBV7-9
size: -
CDR3: ASSSYRGSYEQY

V: TRBV9
size: -
CDR3: ASSPRDWLYNEQF

V: TRBV7-2
size: -
CDR3: ASSLRTQGNGELF

V: TRBV7-8
size: once
CDR3: ASSLLSGTGEF

V: TRBV5-4
size: -
CDR3: ASSGGLAGELNEQF

V: TRBV7-8
size: -
CDR3: ASSFSVRTDTQY

V: TRBV5-1
size: once
CDR3: ASSLGGQGRQPQH

V: TRBV5-4
size: few
CDR3: ASSLGGEAAYEQY

V: TRBV7-6
size: few
CDR3: ASSLRDYNEQF

V: TRBV30
size: -
CDR3: AWRGGASGILFAGANVLT

V: TRBV19
size: -
CDR3: ASSPPGTINRETQY

V: TRBV7-9
size: -
CDR3: ASSSVPEAF

V: TRBV10-2
size: -
CDR3: ASRSGQPNQPQH

V: TRBV7-9
size: -
CDR3: ASSTHGELF

V: TRBV4-3
size: few
CDR3: ASSQDYGAGGSQPQH

V: TRBV27
size: -
CDR3: ASSHRGRSYEQY

V: TRBV29-1
size: -
CDR3: SVDRVTYNEQF

V: TRBV13
size: once
CDR3: ASSLGTGGSGANVLT

V: TRBV29-1
size: -
CDR3: SVVPTTYEQY

V: TRBV25-1
size: -
CDR3: ASSEPGTMNTEAF